This TCR beta chain was recorded in a study of OX40 agonist ivuxolimab in advanced cancers. The assay was immunoSEQ multiplex PCR, and TCRdb's table has in-frame clones only and misses some. Here the sample spans more than 70,000 clones, 90% to 95% being singletons. Per germline, CDR1 MNHEY and CDR2 SMNVEV (reference sequence). The ends were cut back, 7 bases at V and 0 bases at J, with 28 bases in the middle. The CDR3 has 20 residues. Researchers took blood at baseline, on cycle 4 day 1, and on cycle 7 day 1. Sequenced material: CD4+ or CD8+ T cells sorted from blood, taken in a trial of the OX40 agonist ivuxolimab. The chain recombines TRBV27 with TRBJ2-1; D possibly matches TRBD1 or TRBD2 (5 bases each). This TCR derives from an adult with an advanced solid tumor such as melanoma, head and neck, liver or kidney cancer. The CDR3 region is CASTYHGGRVGLSSYNEQFF. The CDR3 nucleotides are TGTGCCAGCACCTATCATGGAGGCAGGGTTGGTTTGAGCTCCTACAATGAGCAGTTCTTC.